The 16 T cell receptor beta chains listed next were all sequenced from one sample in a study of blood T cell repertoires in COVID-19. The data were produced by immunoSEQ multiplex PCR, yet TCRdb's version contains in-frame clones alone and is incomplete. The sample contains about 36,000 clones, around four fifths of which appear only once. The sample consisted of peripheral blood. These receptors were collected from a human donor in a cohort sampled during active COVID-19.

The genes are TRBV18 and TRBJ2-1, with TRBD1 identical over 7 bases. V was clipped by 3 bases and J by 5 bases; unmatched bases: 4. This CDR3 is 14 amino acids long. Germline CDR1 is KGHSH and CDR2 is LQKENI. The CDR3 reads CASSPGQKDNEQFF. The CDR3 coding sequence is TGTGCCAGCTCACCGGGACAGAAAGACAATGAGCAGTTCTTC.

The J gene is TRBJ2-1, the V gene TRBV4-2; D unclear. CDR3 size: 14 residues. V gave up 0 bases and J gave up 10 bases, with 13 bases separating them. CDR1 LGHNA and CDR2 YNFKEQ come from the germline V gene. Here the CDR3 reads CASSQEGGRSEQFF. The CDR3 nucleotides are TGTGCCAGCAGCCAAGAGGGTGGTAGGAGCGAGCAGTTCTTC.

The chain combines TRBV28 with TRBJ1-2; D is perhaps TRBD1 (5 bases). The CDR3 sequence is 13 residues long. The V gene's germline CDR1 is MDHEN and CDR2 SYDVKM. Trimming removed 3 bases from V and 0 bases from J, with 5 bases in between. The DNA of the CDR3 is TGTGCCAGCAGTTTGGACACTAACTATGGCTACACCTTC. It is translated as CASSLDTNYGYTF.

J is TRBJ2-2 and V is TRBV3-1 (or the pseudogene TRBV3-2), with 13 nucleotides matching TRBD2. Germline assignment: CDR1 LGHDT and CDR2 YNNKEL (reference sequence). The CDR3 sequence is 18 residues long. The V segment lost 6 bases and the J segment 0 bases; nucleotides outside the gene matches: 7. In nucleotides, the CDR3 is TGTGCCAGCAGTCCCGGACTAGCGGGGGCTTCGAACACCGGGGAGCTGTTTTTT. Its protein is CASSPGLAGASNTGELFF.

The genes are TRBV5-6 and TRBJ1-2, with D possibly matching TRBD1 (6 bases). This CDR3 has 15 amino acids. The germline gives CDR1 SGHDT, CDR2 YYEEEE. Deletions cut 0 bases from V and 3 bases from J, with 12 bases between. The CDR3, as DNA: TGTGCCAGCAGCTTGGGAGTAGGGGGTGACTATGGCTACACCTTC. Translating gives CASSLGVGGDYGYTF.

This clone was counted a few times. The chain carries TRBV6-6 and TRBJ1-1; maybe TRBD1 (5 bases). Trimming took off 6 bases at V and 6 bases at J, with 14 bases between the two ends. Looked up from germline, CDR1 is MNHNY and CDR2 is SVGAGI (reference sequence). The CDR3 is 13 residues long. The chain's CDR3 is CASRRDQGSEAFF. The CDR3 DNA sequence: TGTGCCAGCAGGCGAGACCAGGGATCTGAAGCTTTCTTT.

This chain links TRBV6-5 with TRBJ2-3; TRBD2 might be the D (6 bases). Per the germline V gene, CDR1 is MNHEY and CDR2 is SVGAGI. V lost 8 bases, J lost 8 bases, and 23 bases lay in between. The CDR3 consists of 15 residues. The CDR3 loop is CASGRRSGDGGTQYF. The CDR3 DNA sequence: TGTGCCAGCGGGAGGAGGTCGGGGGACGGAGGTACGCAGTATTTT.

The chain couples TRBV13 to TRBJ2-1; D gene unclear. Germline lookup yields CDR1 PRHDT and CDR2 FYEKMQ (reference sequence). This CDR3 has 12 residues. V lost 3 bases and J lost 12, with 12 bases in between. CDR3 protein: CASSFSRSAQFF. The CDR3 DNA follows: TGTGCCAGCAGCTTTAGTAGGAGCGCGCAGTTCTTC.

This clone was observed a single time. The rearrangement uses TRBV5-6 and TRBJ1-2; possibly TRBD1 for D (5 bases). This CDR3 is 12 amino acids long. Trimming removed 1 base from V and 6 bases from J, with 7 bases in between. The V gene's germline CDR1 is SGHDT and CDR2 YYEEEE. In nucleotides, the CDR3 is TGTGCCAGCAGCTTGTGGGGCGATGGCTACACCTTC. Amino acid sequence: CASSLWGDGYTF.

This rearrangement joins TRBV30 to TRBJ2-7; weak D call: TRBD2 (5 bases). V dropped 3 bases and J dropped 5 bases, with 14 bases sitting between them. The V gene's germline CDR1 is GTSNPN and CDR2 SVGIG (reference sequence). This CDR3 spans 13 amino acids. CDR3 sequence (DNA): TGTGCCTGGAGCCGTGGGGTCGGGGACGAGCAGTACTTC. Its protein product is CAWSRGVGDEQYF.

CDR3 in amino acids: CASSSRANVLTF. CDR3 nucleotide sequence: TGTGCCAGCAGTTCCAGGGCCAACGTCCTGACTTTC. This sequence joins TRBV7-8 and TRBJ2-6; D is unclear. CDR3 length: 12 residues. Trimming took off 6 bases at V and 5 bases at J, with 5 bases between the two ends. Germline V gene lookup returns CDR1 SGHVS and CDR2 FQNEAQ.

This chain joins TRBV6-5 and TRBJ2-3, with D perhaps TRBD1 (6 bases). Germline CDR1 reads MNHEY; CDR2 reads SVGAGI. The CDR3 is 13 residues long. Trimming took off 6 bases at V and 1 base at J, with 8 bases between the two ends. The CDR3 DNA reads TGTGCCAGCAGCAAGGGGGGCACAGATACGCAGTATTTT. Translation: CASSKGGTDTQYF.

CDR3 sequence (DNA): TGTGCCAGCAGTGAATCTGGGCGGGGTAGCACAGATACGCAGTATTTT. It yields the protein CASSESGRGSTDTQYF. The chain joins TRBV25-1 to TRBJ2-3; possible D gene TRBD2, 6 bases. V lost 1 base, J lost 0 bases, and 11 bases lay in between. The length of the CDR3 is 16 residues. Germline V lookup: CDR1 MGHDK, CDR2 SYGVNS.

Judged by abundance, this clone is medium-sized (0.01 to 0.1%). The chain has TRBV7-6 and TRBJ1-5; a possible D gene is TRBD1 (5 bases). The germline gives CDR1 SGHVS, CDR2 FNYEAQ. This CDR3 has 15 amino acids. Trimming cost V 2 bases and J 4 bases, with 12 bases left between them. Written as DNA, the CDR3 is TGTGCCAGCAGCTTATATTCGACAGAAAATCAGCCCCAGCATTTT. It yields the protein CASSLYSTENQPQHF.

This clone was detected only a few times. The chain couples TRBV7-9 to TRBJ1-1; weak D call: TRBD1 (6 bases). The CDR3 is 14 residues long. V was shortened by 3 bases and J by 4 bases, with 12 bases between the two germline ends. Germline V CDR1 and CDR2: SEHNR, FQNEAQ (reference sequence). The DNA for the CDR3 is TGTGCCAGCAGCTTTACAGGGATGAGCACTGAAGCTTTCTTT. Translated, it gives CASSFTGMSTEAFF.

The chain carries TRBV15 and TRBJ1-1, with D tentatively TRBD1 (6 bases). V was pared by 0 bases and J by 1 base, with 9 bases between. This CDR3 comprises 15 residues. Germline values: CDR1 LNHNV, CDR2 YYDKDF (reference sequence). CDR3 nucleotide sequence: TGTGCCACCAGCAGAGATAGGGGACAGAACACTGAAGCTTTCTTT. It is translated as CATSRDRGQNTEAFF.